This T cell receptor beta chain emerged from a study of cytomegalovirus exposure and HLA in healthy donors (dated 2017 in TCRdb). About the investigation overall: An earlier analysis of 587 of the donors reported over 250 Gb of sequence data and 95 million to 140 million unique TCR beta sequences obtained from roughly 170 million T cells. About 280 gigabases of sequencing data and roughly 80 million unique TCR sequences made up an early release that covered nearly 650 HLA-typed donors. The genetic ancestry cluster associated with self-reported Caucasian donors included about 84% of the 398 genotyped donors. The study was designed to test whether signatures of past pathogen exposure could be identified by cataloging public T cell receptors. The T cell repertoires of some 670 subjects were profiled by immunosequencing and related to cytomegalovirus serostatus. Besides the first cohort of around 670 subjects, a separate validation cohort made up of roughly 130 different subjects was used. High-throughput TCR immunosequencing, statistical association of individual TCRs with disease status, and machine learning were combined to predict cytomegalovirus infection status. A later analysis re-analyzed previously published TCR beta repertoires from 500 to 700 donors and added high-resolution HLA genotyping to study TCR occurrence patterns. Rather than using new phenotypic data, the later analysis identified candidate immune exposures from TCR beta sequences and from how often those sequences occurred across donors. To decide whether each TCR beta V gene segment behaved as functional or pseudogenic, an earlier analysis of some 600 of the donors relied on high-throughput TCR beta sequencing. Donor age, sex, ethnicity and CMV serostatus were compiled alongside the repertoire data. A later genetic analysis took genome-wide SNP genotypes for about 60% of the roughly 670 donors and used that subset as a discovery cohort. All discovery cohort repertoires had been generated using a single sequencing platform. HLA typing covered class I and class II loci at four-digit resolution. Typing coverage varied by locus: roughly 620-640 donors for A, B, C, DRB1 and DQB1; about 520 for DQA1; 606 for DPA1; approximately 450 for DPB1. About five DR-DQ haplotypes were handled as single units for association and clustering because linkage in the cohort was strong. On average, 235,054 unique TCR beta nucleotide sequences were sequenced per donor among some 420 genotyped donors of the cohort, with roughly 18% of those sequences being non-productive.

The cohort was made up of under 800 healthy bone marrow donors. All cohort members were sampled while nominally healthy, although unrecorded immune exposures were likely present. The donor tested CMV seropositive, placing the donor among the 289 seropositive members of the cohort. A peripheral blood sample was provided by each donor, and peripheral blood mononuclear cells were used for TCR beta sequencing. The Qiagen DNeasy Blood Extraction Kit was used to extract genomic DNA from the blood cell samples. What the study reported, not specific to this receptor: Specific HLA alleles were associated with roughly 17,000 TCR beta sequences at a false discovery rate of 0.05 in a later analysis. In a later analysis, most CMV-associated TCR beta chains were found to appear HLA-restricted, with HLA associations seemingly driven largely by CMV exposure. Sequencing depth was assumed to be roughly uniform across donors in the presence/absence analyses, though that assumption may not hold. Most TCR sequences were observed very rarely across donors, whereas some public TCRs were present in many individuals. In a later analysis, several top co-occurrence clusters were reported to appear linked to parvovirus B19, influenza, CMV and Epstein-Barr virus. When HLA alleles, especially DR and DQ, strongly co-occurred, attributing TCR associations to individual alleles was difficult. The earlier analysis of nearly 600 of the donors excluded some 15 rarely observed V segments, including chromosome 9 orphons, because counts were too low. Correlated functional status among segregating V segments might be attributable to linkage disequilibrium, but an unknown experimental factor could not be ruled out. A further reported finding was that TCR beta sequences accurately predicted the HLA-A and HLA-B alleles for most subjects in the first cohort. The authors suggested that the approach could potentially be extended to other disease states and immunological phenotypes. Because some donors lacked HLA typing at each locus, the association tests relied only on the typed subset. In an earlier analysis of fewer than 750 of the donors, most TCR beta V segments were observed in productive rearrangements about 87% or about 30% of the time, broadly matching IMGT annotations. The classifier was reported to diagnose cytomegalovirus status with high specificity and sensitivity in both the original cohort and the validation cohort. A later analysis found that HLA-associated TCR beta chains were more clonally expanded and had lower generation probabilities than equally common non-associated chains. According to a later genetic analysis, donors in an Asian-associated ancestry cluster had fewer N-insertions in productive TCRs than the approximately 630-donor mean. V-gene and J-gene trimming of TCR beta chains was associated with a missense DCLRE1C variant in a later genetic analysis, and the association was replicated in an independent cohort. A group of highly shared sequence variants was considered likely to be a technical artifact of the sequencing pipeline. For the cohort, immune exposure information was limited to CMV serostatus. In vitro tests confirmed that three of the cytomegalovirus-associated TCR beta chains recognize cytomegalovirus antigens. In this cohort, only TCR beta chains were sequenced, and detectable features were limited by the absence of alpha or paired-chain data. According to a later analysis, TCR association rates differed among HLA loci, with DRB1 alleles showing the most associated TCRs and HLA-C alleles showing the fewest. The study listed 170 or so TCR beta chains as associated with cytomegalovirus.

The library was prepared using the immunoSEQ multiplex PCR assay. For the multiplex PCR, a mixture combining 60 forward primers for TCR Vbeta segments and 13 reverse primers for TCR Jbeta segments was used. The CDR3 region of rearranged TCR beta genes was amplified from genomic DNA by a multiplex PCR assay. On the Illumina HiSeq System, the amplified TCR beta libraries were sequenced as 87-base-pair reads. For the original study's pipeline: In a later analysis, around 80 million unique TCR beta chains were counted across the approximately 640 repertoires, and roughly 11 million of these chains were shared by at least two donors. Raw reads were error-corrected and collapsed into unique sequences by a nearest-neighbor algorithm in which closely related sequences were merged to remove PCR and sequencing errors. CDR3 sequences were aligned to IMGT reference sequences to assign V, D and J gene segments. For a sequence to be retained, a match of at least six nucleotides was required to both a V gene segment and a J gene segment. A rearrangement counted as productive if the CDR3 had no stop codons and remained in frame with V and J, and every other rearrangement counted as non-productive. Following IMGT convention, CDR3 was defined as the stretch from the second conserved V-encoded cysteine to the conserved J-encoded phenylalanine. The earlier analysis of more than 450 of the donors excluded sequences that lacked an unambiguous match to a single V gene segment. An earlier analysis of 500 to 600 of the donors classified V segments as functional when productive rearrangements were above 56.7% and as segregating when the standard deviation between donors was above 5%. To diagnose cytomegalovirus status from the catalog of TCR beta chain sequences, a statistical classification framework was built. In a later analysis, TCR nucleotide sequences were compared against IMGT/GENE-DB human TR gene sequences so that V and J genes could be assigned. Using the TCRdist pipeline, a later analysis assigned CDR3 sequences along with most-parsimonious VDJ recombination scenarios. A later analysis defined each TCR beta chain by its CDR3 amino acid sequence plus V-gene family, and excluded reads lacking a unique V-gene family. To address suspected cross-contamination and a sequencing artifact, a later analysis removed approximately 600 highly shared, low-generation-probability nucleotide sequences. For each public chain, a later analysis derived a clonal expansion index from normalized ranks of inferred template counts within each repertoire. In a later analysis, generation probabilities were computed using a VDJ recombination model fitted to out-of-frame rearrangements, and the results were checked against IGoR. Hypergeometric tests were used in a later analysis to score TCR-TCR, TCR-HLA and TCR-CMV co-occurrence, with a repertoire-size bias correction applied to the TCR pairs. False discovery rates were estimated in a later analysis by permuting HLA or CMV assignments 20 times. A later analysis grouped co-occurring TCRs with DBSCAN, adding TCRdist sequence similarity when clustering within HLA-allele-positive subsets. Co-occurrence clustering excluded repertoires with fewer than 30,000 or more than 120,000 public chains, plus five with anomalous nucleotide sharing. TCRdb carries this immuneACCESS record with in-frame sequences only. Its versions omit some clonotypes, under half of them owing to an unresolved V gene in the studies checked, with the rest unexplained. V, J and clone size derive from that table, while D and trimming were established from the DNA sequence. The table kept for this sample lists 20,000 to 25,000 clones. The ten largest clones add up to 17% of the sample.

A word on this clone: It lacks a known antigen.

Sequences were obtained from PBMCs. This TCR was sampled from a male donor in good health and CMV-seropositive.

DNA sequence: TGTGCCAGCAGCTTAGACGGGGTTAATGAAAAACTGTTTTTT. Translated, it gives CASSLDGVNEKLFF. The rearrangement combines TRBV7-6 with TRBJ1-4; no D gene can be assigned with confidence. From its cysteine to its phenylalanine, the CDR3 spans 14 amino acids. The read is trimmed to its CDR3 DNA, 42 bases read in frame from base 1. Trimming at the junction amounts to 1 base on V and 4 bases on J, and the germline ends lie 7 bases apart. For CDR1 and CDR2, the germline V gene lists SGHVS and FNYEAQ.